One T cell receptor beta chain is described in this entry. Treatment of any kind had been given to no patient before thyroid surgery. The ends were cut back, 5 bases at V and 5 bases at J, with 9 bases in the middle. The germline V gene encodes CDR1 SGHAT and CDR2 FQNNGV. CDR3 length equals 12 residues. This specimen comes from a study of metastatic and nonmetastatic thyroid tumors. MiXCR reprocessed the PCR reads for TCRdb. The repertoire holds around 19,000 clones, with over 30% as singletons. Sequencing was done on a sample of blood. The origin of this receptor is a female donor with papillary thyroid cancer or a benign thyroid nodule (not recorded which). Some clones in this sample may be carry-over from other donors' samples. The gene calls are TRBV11-2 and TRBJ1-1, with TRBD1 as a possible D gene (6 bases). The CDR3 sequence is CASSRGGTEAFF. The CDR3 DNA reads TGTGCCAGCAGCAGGGGGGGGACTGAAGCTTTCTTT.